The 29 T cell receptor beta chains below come from one sample, sequenced in a study of response to subunit inactivated influenza vaccine. MiXCR, run by TCRdb on the RT-PCR reads, gives a single entry per CDR3 protein. The sample contains about 540,000 distinct CDR3 sequences, approximately 20% of which appear only once. These sequences were also reported in another study, on T cells expressing NK-cell markers. That paper notes: What made the TCR beta cDNA was 5'RACE template switching with UMIs.

Specimen: CD4+ T cells sorted from PBMCs, collected about 11 days after vaccination. The receptors here all came from a man aged 50 or older who received an inactivated influenza vaccine.

CDR3 nucleotide sequence: TGTGCCAGCAGCACGACACTGGCCACAGATACGCAGTATTTT. Translation gives CASSTTLATDTQYF. This chain uses TRBV13 with TRBJ2-3; no clear D gene. V lost 5 bases, J lost 2 bases, and 11 bases lay in between. The length of the CDR3 is 14 residues. Germline CDR1 reads PRHDT; CDR2 reads FYEKMQ (reference sequence).

The chain carries TRBV12-3 or TRBV12-4 and TRBJ2-2; D is uncertain. The CDR3 is 13 residues long. Trimming took off 6 bases at V and 6 bases at J, with 11 bases between the two ends. Here the CDR3 reads CASRIVGPGELFF. In DNA form, the CDR3 reads TGTGCCAGCAGGATCGTAGGCCCCGGGGAGCTGTTTTTT.

The chain links TRBV6-1 to TRBJ2-5; tentative D call: TRBD1 (6 bases). Germline CDR1 reads MNHNS; CDR2 reads SASEGT. With 0 bases removed from V and 4 bases from J, the gap between germline ends came to 15 bases. This CDR3 spans 16 amino acids. CDR3 DNA sequence: TGTGCCAGCAGTGAAGCGAGGATGAGGGGGACAGAGACCCAGTACTTC. Protein sequence: CASSEARMRGTETQYF.

V gene TRBV18 combines with J gene TRBJ2-7; the match to TRBD1 covers 10 bases. Germline CDR1 KGHSH, CDR2 LQKENI. Trimming removed 5 bases from V and 6 bases from J; junction bases left unmatched: 16. CDR3 length equals 17 residues. The CDR3 DNA reads TGTGCCAGCTCATCCCGCGGGGGTCAGGGACAGGGGTCCGAGCAGTACTTC. Translated: CASSSRGGQGQGSEQYF.

The chain links TRBV4-2 to TRBJ2-1; 12 bases line up with TRBD2. Germline CDR1 reads LGHNA; CDR2 reads YNFKEQ. The CDR3 is 18 amino acids. The V and J ends lost 0 bases and 5 bases, in that order; junction bases with no gene match: 8. The CDR3 coding sequence is TGTGCCAGCAGCCAAGATGAAAGGACTAGCGGGATAAACAATGAGCAGTTCTTC. Translating it yields CASSQDERTSGINNEQFF.

V is TRBV12-3 or TRBV12-4 and J is TRBJ1-4; possible D gene TRBD1, 5 bases. This CDR3 comprises 14 residues. Trimming removed 7 bases at V and 8 bases at J, with 17 bases between. CDR3 region: CASNLGGPREKLFF. The CDR3 DNA reads TGTGCCAGCAACCTGGGGGGTCCGAGGGAAAAACTGTTTTTT.

V is TRBV10-3 and J is TRBJ2-5, with D hard to call. Germline CDR1 reads ENHRY; CDR2 reads SYGVKD. This CDR3 comprises 13 residues. Deletions cut 2 bases from V and 5 bases from J, with 9 bases between. DNA of the CDR3: TGTGCCATCAGTGAGGTTAACATCGAGACCCAGTACTTC. Protein: CAISEVNIETQYF.

The rearrangement joins TRBV7-2 to TRBJ2-5, with a possible D match to TRBD2 (5 bases). Germline V lookup: CDR1 SGHTA, CDR2 FQGNSA. The V end was cut by 5 bases, the J end by 2 bases, with 18 bases between. The CDR3 runs 16 residues. The CDR3 nucleotides read TGTGCCAGCAGCCCTCTGAATCTAACGGGGCAAGAGACCCAGTACTTC. Translated: CASSPLNLTGQETQYF.

The chain employs TRBV6-5 and TRBJ2-3; 11 positions agree with TRBD2. After removal of 2 bases from V and 2 bases from J, the junction contained 6 bases not matched to a gene. Germline values: CDR1 MNHEY, CDR2 SVGAGI. CDR3 length: 17 residues. The CDR3, as DNA: TGTGCCAGCAGTTACACTGTAGCGGGAGGGCCCACAGATACGCAGTATTTT. This encodes CASSYTVAGGPTDTQYF.

CDR3 loop: CASQGFQQPQHF. The DNA for the CDR3 is TGTGCCAGTCAAGGGTTTCAGCAGCCCCAGCATTTT. The chain carries TRBV19 and TRBJ1-5, with D unresolved. V was clipped by 8 bases and J by 7 bases, with 12 bases between them. CDR1 is LNHDA and CDR2 is SQIVND in the germline V gene (reference sequence). The CDR3 extends over 12 amino acids.

This clonotype was picked up a small number of times. The gene calls are TRBV18 and TRBJ1-6; 10 nucleotides agree with TRBD1. The CDR3 loop spans 15 amino acids. Per germline, CDR1 KGHSH and CDR2 LQKENI. Unmatched junction bases numbered 9, after V lost 6 bases and J lost 10 bases. CDR3: CASSPTGGRFSPLHF. CDR3 coding DNA: TGTGCCAGCTCGCCGACAGGGGGCAGATTCTCACCCCTCCACTTT.

This clonotype was detected a few times. This sequence joins TRBV10-3 and TRBJ2-1; TRBD1 agrees at 9 bases. With V trimmed by 2 bases and J by 7 bases, 3 bases remained unmatched. From germline, CDR1 is ENHRY and CDR2 SYGVKD. CDR3 length: 14 amino acids. The CDR3 region has the DNA TGTGCCATCAGTGAGGTACAGGGGGCTAATGAGCAGTTCTTC. As protein: CAISEVQGANEQFF.

V usage is TRBV7-9 and J usage is TRBJ2-1; TRBD1 agrees at 9 bases. Per the germline V gene, CDR1 is SEHNR and CDR2 is FQNEAQ (reference sequence). The CDR3 spans 15 residues. V was clipped by 5 bases and J by 5 bases; unmatched bases: 7. The CDR3 here is CASSGRGTGHNEQFF. The CDR3 DNA is TGTGCCAGCAGCGGTAGGGGGACAGGGCACAATGAGCAGTTCTTC.

The chain joins TRBV29-1 to TRBJ1-2, with unresolved D. CDR1 and CDR2 from the germline V gene are SQVTM and ANQGSEA. This CDR3 contains 17 residues. The V end lost 7 bases, the J end lost 0 bases, and 24 bases lay between the germline ends. The CDR3 loop reads CSAMKGMGGQANYGYTF. As DNA, the CDR3 is TGCAGCGCCATGAAGGGAATGGGCGGCCAAGCTAACTATGGCTACACCTTC.

CDR3 loop: CASRLGLGGNNEQFF. CDR3 nucleotide sequence: TGTGCCAGCAGGCTAGGACTAGGCGGTAACAATGAGCAGTTCTTC. V is TRBV11-1 and J is TRBJ2-1, with 7 bases identical to TRBD2. The CDR3 spans 15 residues. In germline, CDR1 is SGHAT, CDR2 FQDESV (reference sequence). V was pared by 6 bases and J by 5 bases, with 10 bases of the junction left unmatched.

In DNA, the CDR3 is TGTGCCAGCAGTGAACATAGGACTGAAGCTTTCTTT. This codes for CASSEHRTEAFF. This chain links TRBV6-1 with TRBJ1-1; no clear D. Trimming pared 2 bases from V and 5 bases from J, leaving 6 bases between. This CDR3 region has 12 residues. CDR1 MNHNS and CDR2 SASEGT come from the germline V gene.

This clonotype was detected only once. In DNA, the CDR3 is TGTGCCAGCAGCCCGGGGACACCCTATAGTGAGCAGTTCTTC. Amino acid sequence: CASSPGTPYSEQFF. The rearrangement links TRBV12-3 or TRBV12-4 to TRBJ2-1; D is possibly TRBD1 (6 bases). The CDR3 loop spans 14 amino acids. V was trimmed by 6 bases and J by 9 bases, leaving 18 bases between them.

This clonotype was seen repeatedly, ten times or more. J is TRBJ2-7 and V is TRBV10-3, with D perhaps matching TRBD1 (6 bases). Deletions cut 0 bases from V and 2 bases from J, with 14 bases between. The CDR3 contains 16 residues. Germline-derived CDR1 and CDR2 are ENHRY and SYGVKD. The DNA for the CDR3 is TGTGCCATCAGTGAGTCGATCTCCACAGGGACCTACGAGCAGTACTTC. Protein product: CAISESISTGTYEQYF.

In this sample, this clonotype turned up once. The V and J genes are TRBV30 and TRBJ1-6; D is undetermined. CDR3 length equals 14 residues. Germline V gene lookup returns CDR1 GTSNPN and CDR2 SVGIG (reference sequence). The V end lost 0 bases, the J end lost 9 bases, and 12 bases lay between the germline ends. The CDR3 region is CAWSVLTNTSPLHF. The DNA for the CDR3 is TGTGCCTGGAGTGTACTCACCAATACTTCACCCCTCCACTTT.

This clonotype was seen a few times. The rearrangement uses TRBV5-5 and TRBJ2-2, with 8 bases identical to TRBD1. The CDR3 runs 15 residues. Per germline, CDR1 SGHKS and CDR2 YYEKEE (reference sequence). V lost 4 bases, J lost 5 bases, and 7 bases stayed unmatched. The CDR3 sequence is CASSPWDRITGELFF. The CDR3 coding sequence is TGTGCCAGCAGCCCCTGGGACAGGATAACCGGGGAGCTGTTTTTT. The full variable domain, with the rest looked up from reference TRBV5-5 and TRBJ2-2, is DAGVTQSPTHLIKTRGQQVTLRCSPISGHKSVSWYQQVLGQGPQFIFQYYEKEERGRGNFPDRFSARQFPNYSSELNVNALLLGDSALYLCASSPWDRITGELFFGEGSRLTVL.

The CDR3 DNA reads TGCAGCGGGAGCCCCGCGGGAGGGACCGGGGAGCTGTTTTTT. This codes for CSGSPAGGTGELFF. The chain links TRBV29-1 to TRBJ2-2; 9 nucleotides match TRBD2. Looked up from germline, CDR1 is SQVTM and CDR2 is ANQGSEA. The CDR3 has 14 residues. With 7 bases clipped from V and 5 bases from J, the junction kept 8 bases outside the gene matches.

This chain joins TRBV4-1 and TRBJ2-7; 9 bases align to TRBD2. The length of the CDR3 is 17 residues. CDR1 is MGHRA and CDR2 is YSYEKL in the germline V gene. J was trimmed by 3 bases and V by 0 bases; bases with no gene match: 9. The CDR3 bases are TGCGCCAGCAGCCAAGATTTATCGGCGGGAGGGCTCTACGAGCAGTACTTC. This gives the protein CASSQDLSAGGLYEQYF.

The chain employs TRBV6-1 and TRBJ2-5; TRBD2 is a possible D gene (6 bases). Germline V gene lookup returns CDR1 MNHNS and CDR2 SASEGT. Trimming took 1 base from V and 4 from J, leaving 10 bases between them. The CDR3 length is 14 residues. CDR3 residues: CASSEGGVGETQYF. CDR3 nucleotides: TGTGCCAGCAGTGAAGGGGGGGTCGGAGAGACCCAGTACTTC.

In the case of this clonotype: One end of the junction does not line up with germline, which may come from a read error. CDR3 nucleotides: TGTGCTAGCAGCTTAAATCAGCGTGAAAAACTGTTTTTT. It codes for CASSLNQREKLFF. The gene calls are TRBV7-7 and TRBJ1-4; the D is unclear. Germline V lookup: CDR1 SSHAT, CDR2 FNYEAQ (reference sequence). The CDR3 loop spans 13 amino acids.

This CDR3 reads CASSQGVSAYEQYF. The CDR3 DNA is TGTGCCAGCAGCCAGGGAGTATCAGCGTACGAGCAGTACTTC. The gene calls are TRBV3-1 and TRBJ2-7; possibly TRBD2 for D (5 bases). With 3 bases removed from V and 4 bases from J, the gap between germline ends came to 13 bases. Germline V gives CDR1 LGHDT, CDR2 YNNKEL (reference sequence). The CDR3 covers 14 residues.

The gene calls are TRBV20-1 and TRBJ1-2, with unresolved D. V lost 6 bases and J 6 bases, leaving 14 bases between the germline ends. This CDR3 comprises 12 residues. The germline V gene encodes CDR1 DFQATT and CDR2 SNEGSKA (reference sequence). CDR3 DNA sequence: TGCAGTGCATGGCTCCGGCAGGATGGCTACACCTTC. As protein: CSAWLRQDGYTF.

This clonotype turned up a few times. The chain recombines TRBV6-5 with TRBJ2-2; unclear D gene. The V gene lost 3 bases and the J gene lost 4 bases, with 12 bases spanning the gap. This CDR3 spans 15 amino acids. Germline CDR1 and CDR2: MNHEY and SVGAGI. In DNA form, the CDR3 reads TGTGCCAGCAGTTATTACGACCCGTCCACCGGGGAGCTGTTTTTT. Translating gives CASSYYDPSTGELFF.

This clonotype was seen at least ten times. The chain uses TRBV4-2 and TRBJ2-1, with 16 bases matching TRBD2. Germline CDR1 is LGHNA and CDR2 is YNFKEQ. CDR3 length: 18 amino acids. The junction had 5 bases not matched to a gene; V was cut back by 2 bases and J by 4 bases. Here the CDR3 DNA reads TGTGCCAGCAGCCAATCGGGACTAGCGGGAGGGCCTTACAATGAGCAGTTCTTC. Translated, it gives CASSQSGLAGGPYNEQFF.

The rearrangement uses TRBV6-2 or TRBV6-3 and TRBJ2-7; 7 nucleotides match TRBD1. The J segment lost 3 bases and the V segment lost 6 bases, leaving 5 bases of the junction unmatched. Germline CDR1 and CDR2: MNHEY and SVGEGT. The CDR3 consists of 13 residues. CDR3 coding DNA: TGTGCCAGCAGCCGGGGACAGTTCTACGAGCAGTACTTC. This codes for CASSRGQFYEQYF.